This T cell receptor beta chain was captured by sequencing in a study of T cell responses to AZD1222 COVID-19 vaccine. Using immunoSEQ multiplex PCR, the repertoire was profiled, and TCRdb retains in-frame clones only, with some absent. Of some 69,000 clones in the sample, around 86% were seen once. A note on this clone: The target antigen is unknown.

Study-level results: Compared with day 0, the breadth and depth of the Spike-specific TCR repertoire rose significantly after two doses of AZD1222.

This CDR3 has 12 residues. The V gene's germline CDR1 is MNHNS and CDR2 SASEGT. The V and J ends lost 2 bases and 11 bases respectively, with 12 bases between them. The rearrangement uses TRBV6-1 and TRBJ1-1; no definite D call. The source was peripheral blood, collected on day 0 of AZD1222 vaccination. The clonotype was recovered from an adult in good health. The CDR3 sequence is CASSERTGGAFF. CDR3 sequence (DNA): TGTGCCAGCAGTGAAAGGACCGGTGGGGCTTTCTTT.